The rows below give T cell receptor beta chains drawn from one sample of a study of shared clonotypes between healthy human individuals. Assay: immunoSEQ multiplex PCR; the TCRdb copy retains only in-frame clones and omits some. The sample yields roughly 2.5 million clones, more than 80% seen once. The source material was naive CD4+ T cells sorted from blood. These receptors all come from a man between 18 and 35 years old in good health. Both conserved end residues are trimmed from each CDR3. D genes are given only for firm matches.

TRBV7-2 . ASSLGASYNEQF
TRBV19 . ASSISRTATEAF
TRBV19 . ASSIRAGSSGNTIY
TRBV5-4 . ASSLGLSGANVLT
TRBV2 . ASKQAAFSDTEAF
TRBV21-1 . ASSKGSGTGSLHEQY
TRBV29-1 TRBD1 SVQRDREGSQPQH
TRBV18 . ASSFDTEAF
TRBV7-2 . ASSLFSGLNYGYT
TRBV11-2 TRBD1 ASSPSGTARETQY
TRBV6-5 . ASSYESKSNYGYT
TRBV30 . AWSVTGRSNEKLF
TRBV6-6 . ASSVVGDFGGDYT
TRBV18 TRBD1 ASSSPGTGSSGANVLT
TRBV7-6 . ASSHSESSYEQY
TRBV18 TRBD1 ASSPRQGSGYT
TRBV29-1 . SVTQGGGAQY
TRBV5-1 TRBD1 ASTQGQENEKLF
TRBV27 . ASRDPGPPYEQY
TRBV28 . AVGAGYGYT
TRBV6-5 TRBD1 ASSTFGTGSYEQY
TRBV7-9 . ASSGDFRGSYNSPLH
TRBV6-6 TRBD1 ASSQQGTGNTEAF
TRBV18 . ASSPRGNYGYT
TRBV14 . ASSPTRVEQY
TRBV11-2 . ASSLGSLGTMAADTQY
TRBV5-1 . ASSLVAGPAYEQY
TRBV7-3 . ASSAGGKDTEAF
TRBV28 TRBD2 ASLGTNTYNEQF
TRBV6-6 . ASSYARGGTGELF
TRBV20-1 . SAARAEAF
TRBV7-9 . ASSLLTGDYNEQF
TRBV6-1 . ASRGRTYEQY
TRBV4-3 . ASSQGTVGPGELF
TRBV10-3 . AISDGPNYGYT
TRBV10-2 . ASSLRRTVVSGNTIY
TRBV11-2 . ASSLQGPQETQY
TRBV11-2 TRBD1 ASSFDRGTDTQY
TRBV19 . ASSAQGTGNTIY
TRBV7-9 . ASRNDGQTNEKLF
TRBV19 TRBD1 ASSIRQGEQF